This TCR beta chain is from a study of blood T cell repertoires in COVID-19. Looking at the study overall: COVID-19 samples from acute and convalescent phases originated in the United States, Italy and Spain. PBMCs, B-cell-depleted T cells, or T cells were the source of the cDNA or gDNA that made up the material.

Germline V gene data show CDR1 as SGHNT and CDR2 as YYREEE (reference sequence). Trimming cost V 3 bases and J 7 bases; bases outside gene matches: 10. This CDR3 has 16 residues. Seattle cases were enrolled at active infection and followed longitudinally. Authors' data handling: It was from reference gene primer amplification that nucleated cell counts were estimated. Sequenced by immunoSEQ multiplex PCR; TCRdb stores in-frame clones only, minus some. Clonal size and the V and J genes are those of that table, whereas D and trimming came from the DNA. The sample contains 250,000 to 350,000 clones, 70% to 85% of which appear only once.

The chain links TRBV5-4 to TRBJ1-6, with TRBD1 identical over 7 bases. Input material: peripheral blood. The sequence was obtained from a human donor with COVID-19, enrolled during active disease. The donor label of this sample is uncertain. The CDR3 DNA reads TGTGCCAGCAGCTCCCCCCGACAGGGTTACAATTCACCCCTCCACTTT. Its protein product is CASSSPRQGYNSPLHF. The full variable domain, rest sourced from reference TRBV5-4 and TRBJ1-6, is ETGVTQSPTHLIKTRGQQVTLRCSSQSGHNTVSWYQQALGQGPQFIFQYYREEENGRGNFPPRFSGLQFPNYSSELNVNALELDDSALYLCASSSPRQGYNSPLHFGNGTRLTVT.